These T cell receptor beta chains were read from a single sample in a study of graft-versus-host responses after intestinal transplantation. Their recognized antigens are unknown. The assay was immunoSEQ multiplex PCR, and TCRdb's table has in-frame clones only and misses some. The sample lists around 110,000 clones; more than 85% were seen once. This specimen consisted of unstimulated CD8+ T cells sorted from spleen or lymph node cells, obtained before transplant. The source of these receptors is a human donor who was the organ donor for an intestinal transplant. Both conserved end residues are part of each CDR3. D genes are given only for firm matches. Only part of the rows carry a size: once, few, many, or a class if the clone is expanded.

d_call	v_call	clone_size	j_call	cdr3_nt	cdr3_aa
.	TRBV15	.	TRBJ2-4	TGTGCCACCAGCCCGAGACTACGTTTTTGGGTTCCCGGAAACATTCAGTACTTC	CATSPRLRFWVPGNIQYF
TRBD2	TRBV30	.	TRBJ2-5	TGTGCCTGGAGCCCCACCGAGACTAGCGGTAAAGAGACCCAGTACTTC	CAWSPTETSGKETQYF
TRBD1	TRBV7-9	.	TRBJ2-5	TGTGCCAGCAGCCCATGGACAGGGAAAGAGACCCAGTACTTC	CASSPWTGKETQYF
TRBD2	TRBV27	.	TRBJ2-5	TGTGCCAGCAGTAGGACTAGCGGGAGGTCTGAGACCCAGTACTTC	CASSRTSGRSETQYF
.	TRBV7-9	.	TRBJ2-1	TGTGCCAGCAGCTTATTACCAGGGACCAATGAGCAGTTCTTC	CASSLLPGTNEQFF
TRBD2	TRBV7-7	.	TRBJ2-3	TGTGCTAGCAGCTCGGTAGCGGGCCCCACAGATACGCAGTATTTT	CASSSVAGPTDTQYF
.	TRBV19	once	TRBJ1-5	TGTGCCAGTAGTATCGGCCAGGGACCCAATCAGCCCCAGCATTTT	CASSIGQGPNQPQHF
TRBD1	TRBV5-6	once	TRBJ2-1	TGTGCCAGCAGCTCGGGACAGGGATCCTATGAGCAGTTCTTC	CASSSGQGSYEQFF
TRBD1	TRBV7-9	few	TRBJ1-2	TGTGCCAGCAGCTCGGGGACAGGACCCTTTTGGGGCTACACCTTC	CASSSGTGPFWGYTF
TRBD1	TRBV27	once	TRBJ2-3	TGTGCCAGCCCGTGGGACAGACAAACGGATACGCAGTATTTT	CASPWDRQTDTQYF
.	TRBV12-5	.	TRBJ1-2	TGTGCTAGTGGCCGACACAGTGACAGGAACTATGGCTACACCTTC	CASGRHSDRNYGYTF
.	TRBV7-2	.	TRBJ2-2	TGTGCCAGCAGCTTAACGGTCGGGGAGCTGTTTTTT	CASSLTVGELFF
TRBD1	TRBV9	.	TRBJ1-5	TGTGCCAGCAGCGTAGAGGGGGACAGGTTCGTCCAGCCCCAGCATTTT	CASSVEGDRFVQPQHF
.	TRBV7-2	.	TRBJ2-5	TGTGCCAGCAGCCTTTATCAGGGGCAAGAGACCCAGTACTTC	CASSLYQGQETQYF
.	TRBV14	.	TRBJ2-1	TGTGCCAGCAGCCAAGAAACGGGATCCTACAATGAGCAGTTCTTC	CASSQETGSYNEQFF
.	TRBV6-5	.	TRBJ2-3	TGTGCCAGCAGTTATGCAAATGGGGCGGCAGATACGCAGTATTTT	CASSYANGAADTQYF
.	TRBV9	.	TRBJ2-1	TGTGCCAGCAGCGTAGATCTGTCGTCCTACAATGAGCAGTTCTTC	CASSVDLSSYNEQFF
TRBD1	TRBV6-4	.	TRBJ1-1	TGTGCCAGTAAGGAACTCGAGACAGGGGGTAAAGAAGGGGGCACTGAAGCTTTCTTT	CASKELETGGKEGGTEAFF
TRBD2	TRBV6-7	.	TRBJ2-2	TGTGCCAGCAGTCCTCATAAGACTAGCGGGAGTCGGACCGGGGAGCTGTTTTTT	CASSPHKTSGSRTGELFF
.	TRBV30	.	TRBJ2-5	TGTGCCTGGAGTTCAACTAGTTCCTGGCAGGAGACCCAGTACTTC	CAWSSTSSWQETQYF
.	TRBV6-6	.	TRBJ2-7	TGTGCCAGCAGTTACGGGCAGGGTCCCTACGAGCAGTACTTC	CASSYGQGPYEQYF
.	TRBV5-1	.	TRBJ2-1	TGCGCCAGCAGCTTGGACTCTTTTACGGACCAAGTCAATGAGCAGTTCTTC	CASSLDSFTDQVNEQFF
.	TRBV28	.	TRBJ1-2	TGTGCCTCGAGAAAAGAGGGGTCCTCCAGGGCCTATGGCTACACCTTC	CASRKEGSSRAYGYTF
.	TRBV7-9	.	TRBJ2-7	TGTGCCAGCAGCTTAGCGACCTACGAGCAGTACTTC	CASSLATYEQYF
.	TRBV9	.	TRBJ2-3	TGTGCCAGCAGCGAGGGTAGTCCCCTCACAGATACGCAGTATTTT	CASSEGSPLTDTQYF
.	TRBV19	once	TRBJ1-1	TGTGCCAGTAGTATGGGGATGAACACTGAAGCTTTCTTT	CASSMGMNTEAFF
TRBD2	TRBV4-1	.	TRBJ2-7	TGCGCCAGCAGCCAAGTATCGCTAGCGGGAGGGCGGGAGCAGTACTTC	CASSQVSLAGGREQYF
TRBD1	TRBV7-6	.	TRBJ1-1	TGTGCCAGCAGCTTAGTAGAGGGGACAGGCGCTAACACTGAAGCTTTCTTT	CASSLVEGTGANTEAFF
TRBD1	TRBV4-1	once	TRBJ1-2	TGCGCCAGCAGCCCCGGACAGGATGGACCGGGGGGCTACACCTTC	CASSPGQDGPGGYTF
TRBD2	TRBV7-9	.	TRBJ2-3	TGTGCCAGCAGACCTAGCGGGAGGACAGATACGCAGTATTTT	CASRPSGRTDTQYF
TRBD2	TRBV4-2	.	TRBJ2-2	TGTGCCAGCAGCCCTTTAGCGGGAGGGCCGAACACCGGGGAGCTGTTTTTT	CASSPLAGGPNTGELFF
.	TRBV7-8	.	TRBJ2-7	TGTGCCAGCAGCTTCAACAGGGATTACTACGAGCAGTACTTC	CASSFNRDYYEQYF
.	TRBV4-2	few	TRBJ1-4	TGTGCCAGCAGCCAGGGGGAGGGTGAAAAACTGTTTTTT	CASSQGEGEKLFF
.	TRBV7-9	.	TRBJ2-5	TGTGCCAGCAGCTTAGAGGAGGGAAAATGGCAAGAGACCCAGTACTTC	CASSLEEGKWQETQYF
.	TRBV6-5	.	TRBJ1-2	TGTGCCAGCAGTTACTTCCAGAAATATGGCTACACCTTC	CASSYFQKYGYTF
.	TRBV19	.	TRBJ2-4	TGTGCCAGTAGACCGGAGTGGGAGGCCAAAAACATTCAGTACTTC	CASRPEWEAKNIQYF
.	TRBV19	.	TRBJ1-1	TGTGCCAGTAGTATAGCTTACCCCTGGAACACTGAAGCTTTCTTT	CASSIAYPWNTEAFF
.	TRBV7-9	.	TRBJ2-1	TGTGCCAGCAGCTTAGTCTACGCCAGTTACAATGAGCAGTTCTTC	CASSLVYASYNEQFF
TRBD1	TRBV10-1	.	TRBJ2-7	TGCGCCAGCAGTGAGTCGGCGGGACAGGGGGCCCACGAGCAGTACTTC	CASSESAGQGAHEQYF
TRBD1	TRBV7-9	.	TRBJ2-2	TGTGCCAGCGGACAGGGCCACCGGGAGCTGTTTTTT	CASGQGHRELFF
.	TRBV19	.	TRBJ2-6	TGTGCCAGTAGTATGTACGTCGCCCACTCTGGGGCCAACGTCCTGACTTTC	CASSMYVAHSGANVLTF
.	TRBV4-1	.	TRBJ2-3	TGCGCCAGCGACCAATGGGGTCTTAGTTCAGATACGCAGTATTTT	CASDQWGLSSDTQYF
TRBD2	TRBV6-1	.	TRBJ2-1	TGTGCCAGCGGGGGACTAGCGGGGTACTACAATGAGCAGTTCTTC	CASGGLAGYYNEQFF
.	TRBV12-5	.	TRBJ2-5	TGTGCTAGTGGTTCGGAGCTTATTACGGAGACCCAGTACTTC	CASGSELITETQYF
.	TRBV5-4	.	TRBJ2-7	TGTGCCAGCAGCTTGGAAGGGAGCTCCTACGAGCAGTACTTC	CASSLEGSSYEQYF
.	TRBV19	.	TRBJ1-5	TGTGCCAGTAGTATTTATGCAGGGTGGGGGAGCAATCAGCCCCAGCATTTT	CASSIYAGWGSNQPQHF
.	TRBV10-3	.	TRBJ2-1	TGTGCCATCAGTGAGGGGCGAGAACGGTCCTCCTACAATGAGCAGTTCTTC	CAISEGRERSSYNEQFF
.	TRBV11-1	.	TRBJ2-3	TGTGCCAGCAGCTCTCGCACAGATACGCAGTATTTT	CASSSRTDTQYF
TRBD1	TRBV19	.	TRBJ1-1	TGTGCCAGTAGTGCCGTTACAGGGGACACTGAAGCTTTCTTT	CASSAVTGDTEAFF
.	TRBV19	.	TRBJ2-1	TGTGCCAGTAGTATAGATGGTTACAATGAGCAGTTCTTC	CASSIDGYNEQFF
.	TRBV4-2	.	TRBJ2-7	TGTGCCAGCAGCTGGGGGAGCTACGAGCAGTACTTC	CASSWGSYEQYF
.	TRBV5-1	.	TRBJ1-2	TGCGCCAGCAGCCCGAAATACAGGGTGGGGAACTATGGCTACACCTTC	CASSPKYRVGNYGYTF
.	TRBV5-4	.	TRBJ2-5	TGTGCCAGCAGCTTGGTCGGGGAGACCCAGTACTTC	CASSLVGETQYF
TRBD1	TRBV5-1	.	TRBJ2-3	TGCGCCAGCAGTTCAAGACAGGGGATCACAGATACGCAGTATTTT	CASSSRQGITDTQYF
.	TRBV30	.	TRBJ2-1	TGTGCCTGGAGTGTTGGGGGAATTTACGGTGAGCAGTTCTTC	CAWSVGGIYGEQFF
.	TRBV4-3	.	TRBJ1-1	TGCGCCAGCAGCCAAGATCGCGAAGGAAGTGAAGCTTTCTTT	CASSQDREGSEAFF
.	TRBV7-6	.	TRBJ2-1	TGTGCCAGCAGCTTAGAGGGGCGGACATTCCCTTACAATGAGCAGTTCTTC	CASSLEGRTFPYNEQFF
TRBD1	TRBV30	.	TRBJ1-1	TGTGCCTGGGGGACAGATGGGACTGAAGCTTTCTTT	CAWGTDGTEAFF